Below, 7 T cell receptor beta chains from the same sample are listed, as sequenced in a study of shared clonotypes between healthy human individuals. Naive CD8 cells lacked CD45RO and underwent positive selection for CCR7, leaving out terminally differentiated effector memory CD45RA+ cells. TCRdb's table, derived via immunoSEQ multiplex PCR, lists solely in-frame clones and lacks some. The sample gives about 2 million clones, approximately 95% of which show up once; 0.95% to 1.5% is in the top ten. Sequencing was performed on naive CD8+ T cells sorted from blood. All receptors derive from a man aged 18 to 30 in good health.

This clone showed up just once. This chain uses TRBV11-2 with TRBJ2-1; D is unresolved. The CDR3 runs to 15 residues. Trimming cost V 3 bases and J 3 bases, with 12 bases left between them. The germline V gene has CDR1 SGHAT and CDR2 FQNNGV. For the CDR3, the DNA is TGTGCCAGCAGCTTTTTGTTTGGGGTCTACAATGAGCAGTTCTTC. This encodes CASSFLFGVYNEQFF.

On this clone: Other nucleotide sequences in the sample specify the same CDR3. V usage is TRBV7-9 and J usage is TRBJ1-2; D remains ambiguous. V shed 2 bases and J shed 2 bases, with 9 bases lying between them. The CDR3 contains 14 residues. The germline V gene encodes CDR1 SEHNR and CDR2 FQNEAQ (reference sequence). CDR3 sequence (DNA): TGTGCCAGCAGCTTAACGGACGGAAACTATGGCTACACCTTC. Translated, it gives CASSLTDGNYGYTF.

The chain employs TRBV5-1 and TRBJ2-5; TRBD2 aligns across 7 bases. The J segment lost 1 base and the V segment lost 4 bases, leaving 10 bases of the junction unmatched. The CDR3 is made up of 16 amino acids. The germline V gene has CDR1 SGHRS and CDR2 YFSETQ. The CDR3 reads CASSLGLVSAQETQYF. CDR3 coding DNA: TGCGCCAGCAGCCTCGGACTAGTTTCTGCCCAAGAGACCCAGTACTTC.

This chain uses TRBV7-9 with TRBJ2-4; 8 nucleotides match TRBD2. This CDR3 comprises 18 residues. Unmatched junction bases numbered 12, after V lost 4 bases and J lost 1 base. Germline V gives CDR1 SEHNR, CDR2 FQNEAQ (reference sequence). The CDR3 DNA reads as TGTGCCAGCAGCTCGACTAGCGCCGCCGTTATGGCCAAAAACATTCAGTACTTC. This encodes CASSSTSAAVMAKNIQYF.

The chain recombines TRBV27 with TRBJ1-1; maybe TRBD1 (6 bases). Per germline, CDR1 MNHEY and CDR2 SMNVEV (reference sequence). The ends were cut back, 3 bases at V and 10 bases at J, with 18 bases in the middle. The CDR3 loop spans 14 amino acids. CDR3 sequence: CASSFRSGAGPAFF. The CDR3, as DNA: TGTGCCAGCAGTTTCCGGTCAGGGGCAGGGCCAGCTTTCTTT.

The chain uses TRBV27 and TRBJ2-7; D possibly corresponds to TRBD1 (6 bases). This CDR3 is 14 amino acids long. Trimming took 3 bases from V and 3 from J, leaving 12 bases between them. The germline V gene encodes CDR1 MNHEY and CDR2 SMNVEV (reference sequence). The CDR3 DNA is TGTGCCAGCAGTTTGGTCCAGGGGTACTACGAGCAGTACTTC. Its protein product is CASSLVQGYYEQYF.

CDR3 nucleotides: TGTGCCAGCAGCGCCACAGGGGGAAGCACTGAAGCTTTCTTT. Amino acid sequence: CASSATGGSTEAFF. This sequence joins TRBV7-9 and TRBJ1-1; TRBD1 aligns across 8 bases. The trim removed 5 bases at V and 4 bases at J, leaving 6 bases unmatched. CDR3 length: 14 amino acids. The germline gives CDR1 SEHNR, CDR2 FQNEAQ (reference sequence).